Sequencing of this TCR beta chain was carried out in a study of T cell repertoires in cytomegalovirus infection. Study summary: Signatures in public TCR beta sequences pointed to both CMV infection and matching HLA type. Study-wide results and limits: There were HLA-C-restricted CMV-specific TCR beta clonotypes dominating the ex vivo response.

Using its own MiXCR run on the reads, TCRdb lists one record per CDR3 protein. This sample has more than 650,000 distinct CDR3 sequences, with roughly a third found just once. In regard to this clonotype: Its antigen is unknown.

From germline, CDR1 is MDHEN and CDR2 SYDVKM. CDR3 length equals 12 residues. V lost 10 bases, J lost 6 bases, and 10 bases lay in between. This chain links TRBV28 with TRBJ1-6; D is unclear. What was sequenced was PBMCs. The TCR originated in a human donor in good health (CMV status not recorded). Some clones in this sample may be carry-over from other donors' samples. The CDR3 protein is CATGESNSPLHF. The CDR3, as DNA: TGTGCCACCGGGGAGAGTAATTCACCCCTCCACTTT.